The clone carrying this T cell receptor (beta chain) was seen a few times. What it recognizes is unknown. The data stem from a study of CD8+CD57+ T cells in acquired aplastic anemia. Study-wide background: CD4+ and CD8+ cells, once sorted, gave DNA averaging around 3.4 ug. General study results and limits: Patients showed no significant difference from controls in CD8+ Simpson's diversity.

V shed 2 bases, J shed 6 bases, and the junction held 6 bases outside the gene matches. This CDR3 region has 14 residues. The V gene's germline CDR1 is WNHNN and CDR2 SYGVQD (reference sequence). The template used for profiling TCR beta VDJ and CDR3 was genomic DNA. From the reads, TCRdb called clonotypes with MiXCR, one entry per CDR3 protein. The sample records roughly 420,000 distinct CDR3 sequences, about two thirds being singletons. The sequenced sample consisted of sorted CD4+, CD8+, or CD8+CD57+ T cells (not recorded which) from PBMCs. The chain employs TRBV10-1 and TRBJ1-1; 7 nucleotides agree with TRBD1. This sequence was found in a human donor in good health, serving as a control. CDR3 sequence reads: CASSEGQAVAEAFF. CDR3 sequence (DNA): TGCGCCAGCAGTGAGGGACAGGCCGTCGCTGAAGCTTTCTTT.